Listed below are T cell receptor beta chains from one sample, sequenced in a study of blood T cell repertoires in COVID-19. Some clones are missing from TCRdb's copy, which holds only in-frame ones; the method was immunoSEQ multiplex PCR. The sample consists of about 190,000 clones, roughly 80% of them appearing once. Specimen: PBMCs or T cells enriched from blood (not recorded which). The receptor set was obtained from a woman aged 30 to 39 who had recovered from COVID-19. CDR3s leave out the opening cysteine and the closing phenylalanine or tryptophan. The D gene is left open where the match is weak.

15 | TRBD2 | TRBJ2-3 | TRBV25-1 | ASSELGLADRTDTQY
13 | - | TRBJ2-7 | TRBV28 | ASSLGLAPSYEQY
15 | - | TRBJ2-3 | TRBV21-1 | ASSKNGGASSTDTQY
11 | - | TRBJ1-2 | TRBV2 | ASSAENSYGYT
14 | - | TRBJ2-1 | TRBV24-1 | ATSDSRGSAYNEQF
9 | - | TRBJ1-4 | TRBV7-6 | ASSLNEKLF
13 | - | TRBJ1-2 | TRBV30 | AWSPTRPTAYGYT
12 | - | TRBJ1-1 | TRBV28 | ASSLRGFDTEAF
12 | - | TRBJ2-5 | TRBV7-3 | ASSLSRQGETQY
18 | TRBD1 | TRBJ2-1 | TRBV28 | ASSTRPGQHVLSSYNEQF
11 | - | TRBJ2-2 | TRBV7-2 | ASSSRYTGELF
13 | - | TRBJ1-1 | TRBV18 | ASSPSTVMNTEAF
12 | - | TRBJ1-6 | TRBV28 | ASSREARNSPLH
17 | - | TRBJ2-3 | TRBV9 | ASSVPRGHPTSSTDTQY
14 | - | TRBJ2-3 | TRBV28 | ATYRGGAKLTDTQY
12 | - | TRBJ1-5 | TRBV28 | ASSLGGEAQPQH
10 | - | TRBJ1-1 | TRBV3-1/TRBV3-2 | ASQGPHTEAF
16 | TRBD2 | TRBJ2-1 | TRBV7-2 | ASSSPRASGRTYNEQF
10 | TRBD1 | TRBJ1-4 | TRBV11-2 | ASSSTGERLF
12 | - | TRBJ2-1 | TRBV24-1 | ATHAGFGGNEQF
13 | TRBD1 | TRBJ2-5 | TRBV19 | ASSLRQGTAETQY
11 | - | TRBJ1-4 | TRBV11-2 | ASSLYRNEKLF
14 | TRBD1 | TRBJ2-2 | TRBV3-1/TRBV3-2 | ASSQGTGGHTGELF
14 | - | TRBJ1-3 | TRBV18 | ASSPGQRGSGNTIY
12 | - | TRBJ1-2 | TRBV3-1/TRBV3-2 | ASSSGTNNYGYT
13 | TRBD1 | TRBJ2-4 | TRBV5-4 | ASSRPGTADDIQY
10 | - | TRBJ2-5 | TRBV2 | ASTYREETQY
14 | - | TRBJ2-2 | TRBV21-1 | ASGGSGTQNTGELF
15 | - | TRBJ2-2 | TRBV4-2 | ASSQGRGNINTGELF
12 | - | TRBJ2-3 | TRBV2 | ASRLTGGTDTQY
10 | - | TRBJ2-5 | TRBV6-5 | ASRRESETQY
11 | - | TRBJ1-2 | TRBV28 | ASSLTGMRGYT
11 | TRBD2 | TRBJ2-5 | TRBV28 | ASRAGGVETQY
12 | - | TRBJ2-4 | TRBV3-1/TRBV3-2 | ASSRGLIGDIQY
13 | TRBD1 | TRBJ1-6 | TRBV27 | ASRTGGPYNSPLH
15 | TRBD2 | TRBJ2-1 | TRBV7-6 | ASSLSVAGSSYNEQF
12 | TRBD1 | TRBJ1-2 | TRBV6-5 | ASKRDSANYGYT
13 | - | TRBJ1-6 | TRBV14 | ASSPMTGNNSPLH
13 | - | TRBJ1-2 | TRBV5-1 | ASSLAAGMNYGYT
14 | - | TRBJ2-3 | TRBV15 | ATSQGWAGRTDTQY
15 | - | TRBJ2-1 | TRBV14 | ASSPRGNPSRRNEQF
13 | - | TRBJ1-2 | TRBV15 | ATSRDPLTGYGYT
11 | TRBD1 | TRBJ1-2 | TRBV28 | ASRPGQIYGYT
14 | TRBD2 | TRBJ2-3 | TRBV7-9 | ASSRPSGGGSDTQY
12 | - | TRBJ2-1 | TRBV27 | ASSKLQRYNEQF
12 | TRBD1 | TRBJ1-1 | TRBV7-2 | ASSSGQVGGKAF
16 | TRBD1 | TRBJ1-2 | TRBV10-3 | AISNPWGQGSDHYGYT
13 | - | TRBJ1-5 | TRBV11-2 | ASSLDGQFNQPQH
10 | TRBD1 | TRBJ1-4 | TRBV24-1 | ATQGVNEKLF
16 | TRBD2 | TRBJ2-7 | TRBV7-2 | ASSSRLSGRASGPGQY
11 | - | TRBJ2-7 | TRBV7-9 | ASSSISSYEQY
13 | TRBD1 | TRBJ1-2 | TRBV27 | ASSSGQGGPYGYT
13 | TRBD2 | TRBJ2-3 | TRBV5-4 | ASSPIGLAGGTQY
11 | - | TRBJ1-1 | TRBV29-1 | SVENWANTEAF
13 | - | TRBJ2-1 | TRBV3-1/TRBV3-2 | ASSQGLSLYNEQF